The clone carrying this T cell receptor beta chain was seen repeatedly, ten times or more. The assay was run at deep level. Sequencing used immunoSEQ multiplex PCR; TCRdb keeps in-frame clones, though not all of them. The sample includes approximately 340,000 clones, 70% to 75% of them seen just once. This CDR3 contains 16 residues. The germline V gene has CDR1 GTSNPN and CDR2 SVGIG (reference sequence). V was shortened by 1 base and J by 1 base, with 15 bases between the two germline ends. This sample is part of a study of shared clonotypes between healthy human individuals. The donors were all Caucasian adults (living in Nashville, Tennessee).

The sequencing sample was made of memory CD4+ T cells sorted from blood. Subset described: CD45RA-negative fraction. This sequence was found in a man aged 25 to 45 in good health. The genes are TRBV30 and TRBJ2-3; D possibly corresponds to TRBD1 (7 bases). In nucleotides, the CDR3 is TGTGCCTGGAGTGCCCACCTCAGGGGGGGCACAGATACGCAGTATTTT. It encodes CAWSAHLRGGTDTQYF.